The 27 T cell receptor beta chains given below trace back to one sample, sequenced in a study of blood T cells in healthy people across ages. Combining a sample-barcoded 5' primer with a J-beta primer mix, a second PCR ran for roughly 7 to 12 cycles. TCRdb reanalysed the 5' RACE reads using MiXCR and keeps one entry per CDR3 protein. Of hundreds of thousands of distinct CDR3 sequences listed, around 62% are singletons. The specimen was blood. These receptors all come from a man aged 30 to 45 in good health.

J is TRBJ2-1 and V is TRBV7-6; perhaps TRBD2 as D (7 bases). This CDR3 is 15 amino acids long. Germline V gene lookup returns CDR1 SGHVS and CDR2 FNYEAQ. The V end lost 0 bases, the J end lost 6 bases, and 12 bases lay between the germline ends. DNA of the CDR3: TGTGCCAGCAGCTTAGCGGGGGGGCCGGTCAATGAGCAGTTCTTC. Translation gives CASSLAGGPVNEQFF. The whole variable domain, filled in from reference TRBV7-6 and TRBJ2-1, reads GAGVSQSPRYKVTKRGQDVALRCDPISGHVSLYWYRQALGQGPEFLTYFNYEAQQDKSGLPNDRFSAERPEGSISTLTIQRTEQRDSAMYRCASSLAGGPVNEQFFGPGTRLTVL.

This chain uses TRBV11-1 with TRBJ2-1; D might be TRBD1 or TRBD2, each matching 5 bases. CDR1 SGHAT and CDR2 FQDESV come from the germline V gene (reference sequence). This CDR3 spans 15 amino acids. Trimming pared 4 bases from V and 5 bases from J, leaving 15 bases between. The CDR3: CASSYRGGTDNEQFF. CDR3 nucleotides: TGTGCCAGCAGCTACCGGGGCGGTACCGACAATGAGCAGTTCTTC. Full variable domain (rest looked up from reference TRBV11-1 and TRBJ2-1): EAEVAQSPRYKITEKSQAVAFWCDPISGHATLYWYRQILGQGPELLVQFQDESVVDDSQLPKDRFSAERLKGVDSTLKIQPAELGDSAMYLCASSYRGGTDNEQFFGPGTRLTVL.

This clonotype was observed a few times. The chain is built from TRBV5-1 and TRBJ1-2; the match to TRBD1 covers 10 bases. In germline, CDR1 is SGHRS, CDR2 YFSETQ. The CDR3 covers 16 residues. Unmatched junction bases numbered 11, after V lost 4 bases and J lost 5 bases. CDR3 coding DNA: TGCGCCAGCAGCGCCGGGACAGGGGCTTTTGGATATGGCTACACCTTC. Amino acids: CASSAGTGAFGYGYTF.

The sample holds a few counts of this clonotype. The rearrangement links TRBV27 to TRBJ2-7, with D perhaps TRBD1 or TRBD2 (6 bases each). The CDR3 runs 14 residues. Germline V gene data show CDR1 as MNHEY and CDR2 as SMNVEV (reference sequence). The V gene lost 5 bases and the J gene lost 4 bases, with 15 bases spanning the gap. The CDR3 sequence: CASSTGNGTYEQYF. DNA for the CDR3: TGTGCCAGCAGTACAGGGAATGGGACTTACGAGCAGTACTTC.

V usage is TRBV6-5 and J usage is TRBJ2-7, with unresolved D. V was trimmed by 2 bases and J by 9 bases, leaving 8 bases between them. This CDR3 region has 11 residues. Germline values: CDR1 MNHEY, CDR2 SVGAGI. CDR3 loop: CASSYGVGQYF. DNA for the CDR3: TGTGCCAGCAGTTACGGAGTAGGGCAGTACTTC.

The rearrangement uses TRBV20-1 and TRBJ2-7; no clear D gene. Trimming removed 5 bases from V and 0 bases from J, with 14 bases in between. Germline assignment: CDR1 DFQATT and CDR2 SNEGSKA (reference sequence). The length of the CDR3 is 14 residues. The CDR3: CSASFYEHSYEQYF. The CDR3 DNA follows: TGCAGTGCTTCCTTTTACGAACACTCCTACGAGCAGTACTTC.

For the CDR3, the DNA is TGTGCCAGCAGCTTGTCTTCATGGGCGCGGGGGGCCAACGTCCTGACTTTC. This translates into CASSLSSWARGANVLTF. The V and J genes are TRBV5-5 and TRBJ2-6; no clear D gene. V gave up 1 base and J gave up 4 bases, with 15 bases separating them. Germline-derived CDR1 and CDR2 are SGHKS and YYEKEE (reference sequence). The CDR3 loop spans 17 amino acids. Variable domain in full (rest from reference TRBV5-5 and TRBJ2-6): DAGVTQSPTHLIKTRGQQVTLRCSPISGHKSVSWYQQVLGQGPQFIFQYYEKEERGRGNFPDRFSARQFPNYSSELNVNALLLGDSALYLCASSLSSWARGANVLTFGAGSRLTVL.

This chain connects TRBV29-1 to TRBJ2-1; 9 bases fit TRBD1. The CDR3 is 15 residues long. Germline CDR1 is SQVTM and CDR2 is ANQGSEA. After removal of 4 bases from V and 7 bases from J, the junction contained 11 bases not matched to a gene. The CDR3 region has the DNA TGCAGCGTTGTAGGGACAGGGTGGGGGGGTAATGAGCAGTTCTTC. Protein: CSVVGTGWGGNEQFF.

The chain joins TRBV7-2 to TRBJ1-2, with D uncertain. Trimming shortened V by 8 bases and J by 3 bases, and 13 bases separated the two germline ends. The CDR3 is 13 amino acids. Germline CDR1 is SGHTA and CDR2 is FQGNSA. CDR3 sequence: CASQKGVDYGYTF. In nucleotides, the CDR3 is TGTGCCAGCCAAAAGGGAGTAGACTATGGCTACACCTTC.

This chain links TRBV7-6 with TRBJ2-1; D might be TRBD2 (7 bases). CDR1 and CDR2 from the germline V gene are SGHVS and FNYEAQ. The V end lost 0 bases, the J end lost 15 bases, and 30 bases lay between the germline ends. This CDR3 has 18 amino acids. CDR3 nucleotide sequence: TGTGCCAGCAGCTTAGCTCGTAAGGGGGGGACGGGCACTTTTTTTCCGTTCTTC. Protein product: CASSLARKGGTGTFFPFF.

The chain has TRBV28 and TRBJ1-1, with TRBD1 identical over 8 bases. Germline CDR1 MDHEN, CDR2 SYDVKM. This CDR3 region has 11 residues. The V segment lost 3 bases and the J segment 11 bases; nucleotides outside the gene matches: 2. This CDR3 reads CASSLDRDAFF. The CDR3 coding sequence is TGTGCCAGCAGTTTGGACAGGGATGCTTTCTTT.

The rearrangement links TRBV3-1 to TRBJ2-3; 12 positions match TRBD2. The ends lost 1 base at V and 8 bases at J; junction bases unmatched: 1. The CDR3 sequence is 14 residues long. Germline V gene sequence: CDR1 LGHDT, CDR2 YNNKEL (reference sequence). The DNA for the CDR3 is TGTGCCAGCAGCCAAGGGGGACTAGCGGGTACGCAGTATTTT. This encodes CASSQGGLAGTQYF.

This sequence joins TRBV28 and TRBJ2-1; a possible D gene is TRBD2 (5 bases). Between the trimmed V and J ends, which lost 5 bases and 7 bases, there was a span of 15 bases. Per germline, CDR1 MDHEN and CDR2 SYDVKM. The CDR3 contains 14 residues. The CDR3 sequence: CASSLQQRGNEQFF. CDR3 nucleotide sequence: TGTGCCAGCAGTCTCCAGCAGCGAGGGAATGAGCAGTTCTTC. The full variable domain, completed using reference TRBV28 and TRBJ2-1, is DVKVTQSSRYLVKRTGEKVFLECVQDMDHENMFWYRQDPGLGLRLIYFSYDVKMKEKGDIPEGYSVSREKKERFSLILESASTNQTSMYLCASSLQQRGNEQFFGPGTRLTVL.

CDR3 nucleotide sequence: TGTGCCAGCAGTGAACCCCAGTCTAACTATGGCTACACCTTC. As protein: CASSEPQSNYGYTF. This chain joins TRBV6-1 and TRBJ1-2; D not resolved. Germline V gene sequence: CDR1 MNHNS, CDR2 SASEGT. The V end lost 2 bases, the J end lost 0 bases, and 7 bases lay between the germline ends. The CDR3 has 14 residues.

The CDR3 coding sequence is TGTGCCAGCAGCCCGGACAGGGCGGTCCGCGAGCAGTACTTC. Encoded protein: CASSPDRAVREQYF. The J gene is TRBJ2-5, the V gene TRBV7-2, with 8 nucleotides matching TRBD1. The DNA end lines up better with TRBJ2-7; the J call may be wrong. The V gene's germline CDR1 is SGHTA and CDR2 FQGNSA. This CDR3 is built from 14 residues.

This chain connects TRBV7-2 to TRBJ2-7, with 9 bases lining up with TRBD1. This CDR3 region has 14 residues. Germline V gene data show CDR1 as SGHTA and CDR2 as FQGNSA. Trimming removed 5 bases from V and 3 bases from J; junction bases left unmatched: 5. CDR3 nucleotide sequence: TGTGCCAGCAGCGTACAGGGGGCGCGCTACGAGCAGTACTTC. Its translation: CASSVQGARYEQYF.

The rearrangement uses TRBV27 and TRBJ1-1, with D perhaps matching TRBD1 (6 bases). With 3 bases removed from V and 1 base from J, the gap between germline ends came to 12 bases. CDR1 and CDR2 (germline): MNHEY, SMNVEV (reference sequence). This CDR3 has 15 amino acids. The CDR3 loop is CASSLSTGRNTEAFF. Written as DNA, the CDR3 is TGTGCCAGCAGTTTGTCCACAGGGAGGAACACTGAAGCTTTCTTT.

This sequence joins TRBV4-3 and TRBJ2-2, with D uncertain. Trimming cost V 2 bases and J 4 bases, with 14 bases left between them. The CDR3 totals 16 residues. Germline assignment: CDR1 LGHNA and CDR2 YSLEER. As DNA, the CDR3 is TGCGCCAGCAGCCAAACCATTATAGAGGCCACCGGGGAGCTGTTTTTT. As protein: CASSQTIIEATGELFF.

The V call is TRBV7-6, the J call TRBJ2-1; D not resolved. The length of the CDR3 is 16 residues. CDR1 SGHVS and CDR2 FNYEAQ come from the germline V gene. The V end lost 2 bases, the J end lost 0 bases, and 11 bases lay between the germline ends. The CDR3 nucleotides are TGTGCCAGCAGCTTATTCTTCGCGTCCTCCTACAATGAGCAGTTCTTC. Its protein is CASSLFFASSYNEQFF. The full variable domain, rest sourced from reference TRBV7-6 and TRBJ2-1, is GAGVSQSPRYKVTKRGQDVALRCDPISGHVSLYWYRQALGQGPEFLTYFNYEAQQDKSGLPNDRFSAERPEGSISTLTIQRTEQRDSAMYRCASSLFFASSYNEQFFGPGTRLTVL.

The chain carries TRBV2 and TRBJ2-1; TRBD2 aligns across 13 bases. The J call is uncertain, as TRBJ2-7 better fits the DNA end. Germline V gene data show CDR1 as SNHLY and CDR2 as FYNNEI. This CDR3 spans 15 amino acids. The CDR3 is CASRKTSGGNNEQYF. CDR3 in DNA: TGTGCCAGCAGGAAGACTAGCGGGGGGAACAATGAGCAGTACTTC.

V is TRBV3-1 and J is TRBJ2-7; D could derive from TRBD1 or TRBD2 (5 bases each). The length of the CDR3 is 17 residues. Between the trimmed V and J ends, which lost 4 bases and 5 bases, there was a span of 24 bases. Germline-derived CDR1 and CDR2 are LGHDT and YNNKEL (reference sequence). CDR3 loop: CASSPRDRQGRLHEQYF. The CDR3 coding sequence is TGTGCCAGCAGCCCCCGGGACCGACAAGGCAGACTCCACGAGCAGTACTTC.

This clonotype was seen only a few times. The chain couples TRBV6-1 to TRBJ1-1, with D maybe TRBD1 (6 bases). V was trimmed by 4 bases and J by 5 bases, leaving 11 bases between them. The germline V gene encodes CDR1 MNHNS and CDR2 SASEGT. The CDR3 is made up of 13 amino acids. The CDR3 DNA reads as TGTGCCAGCAGTGCACAGGGAGGAACTGAAGCTTTCTTT. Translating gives CASSAQGGTEAFF.

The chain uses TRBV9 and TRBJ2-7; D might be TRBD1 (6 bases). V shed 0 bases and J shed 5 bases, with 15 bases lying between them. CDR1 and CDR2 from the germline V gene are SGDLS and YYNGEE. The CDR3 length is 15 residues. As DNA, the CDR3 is TGTGCCAGCAGCGTAGAGGGGGAGCTGGCGGACGAGCAGTACTTC. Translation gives CASSVEGELADEQYF.

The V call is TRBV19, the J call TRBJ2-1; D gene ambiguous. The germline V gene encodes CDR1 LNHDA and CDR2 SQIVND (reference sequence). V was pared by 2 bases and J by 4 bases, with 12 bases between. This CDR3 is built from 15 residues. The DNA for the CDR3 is TGTGCCAGTAGTATATCAGAGACCTTTTACAATGAGCAGTTCTTC. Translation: CASSISETFYNEQFF.

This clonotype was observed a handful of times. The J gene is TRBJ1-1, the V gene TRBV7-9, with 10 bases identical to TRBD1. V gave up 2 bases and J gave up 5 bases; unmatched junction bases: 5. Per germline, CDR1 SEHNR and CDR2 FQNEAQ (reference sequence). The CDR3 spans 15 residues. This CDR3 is CASSLPLGQGTEAFF. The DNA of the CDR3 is TGTGCCAGCAGCTTACCCCTGGGACAGGGGACTGAAGCTTTCTTT.

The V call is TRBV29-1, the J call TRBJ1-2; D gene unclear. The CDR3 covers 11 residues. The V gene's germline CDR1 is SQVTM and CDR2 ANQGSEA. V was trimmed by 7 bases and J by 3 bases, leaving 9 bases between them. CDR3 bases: TGCAGCGCCTTGCAAGACTATGGCTACACCTTC. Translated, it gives CSALQDYGYTF.

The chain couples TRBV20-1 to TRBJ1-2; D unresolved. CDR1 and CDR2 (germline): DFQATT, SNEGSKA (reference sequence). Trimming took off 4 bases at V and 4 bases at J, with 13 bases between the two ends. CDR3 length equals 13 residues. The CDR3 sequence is CSAKEGGVYGYTF. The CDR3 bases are TGCAGTGCTAAGGAAGGTGGGGTCTATGGCTACACCTTC.